This TCR beta chain was identified in a study of blood T cell repertoires in COVID-19. Across the whole study: Whether acute or convalescent, the COVID-19 samples came from the United States, Italy and Spain.

The CDR3 loop spans 14 amino acids. With 5 bases removed from V and 10 bases from J, the gap between germline ends came to 18 bases. The germline gives CDR1 SEHNR, CDR2 FQNEAQ (reference sequence). Per the original data handling: Quantification of nucleated cells was approximated via reference gene primer amplification. Produced via immunoSEQ multiplex PCR; TCRdb's table is partial and in-frame only. V and J calls and clone size are copied from that table; D and trimming were computed from the DNA. This sample has about 220,000 clones, with less than 90% found just once. The chain carries TRBV7-9 and TRBJ2-1; no reliable D call. What was sequenced was peripheral blood. This receptor was obtained from a man in his thirties or forties with active or convalescent COVID-19. The CDR3 sequence: CASSPRRMLVEQFF. The CDR3 DNA sequence: TGTGCCAGCAGCCCCCGGCGGATGCTTGTGGAGCAGTTCTTC.